This TCR beta chain was retrieved from a study of T cell repertoires in cytomegalovirus infection. Study overall: The authors used CMV epitopes that were HLA-C-restricted (recently identified) and HLA-B-restricted (well studied). CMV infection and matching HLA type were both indicated by public TCR beta signatures.

Study results and limitations: CMV-specific TCR beta clonotypes restricted by HLA-C dominated the ex vivo response.

Losses at the gene ends were 7 bases for V and 4 bases for J; bases not matched to a gene: 7. Germline CDR1 is SGHVS and CDR2 is FQNEAQ. This CDR3 spans 15 amino acids. Each CDR3 protein is one row after TCRdb ran MiXCR on the reads. Of around 500,000 distinct CDR3 sequences listed, approximately 46% are singletons. This clonotype was seen a handful of times. Its antigen is not identified. The clonotype was recovered from a human donor in good health (CMV status not recorded). Some clones in this sample may be carry-over from other donors' samples. Sequencing used cultured PBMCs, obtained from culture after CMV antigen stimulation. The chain recombines TRBV7-8 with TRBJ2-1; 10 bases align to TRBD2. The CDR3 region has the DNA TGTGCCAGCATCCCGGGACTAGCGATTTACAATGAGCAGTTCTTC. It codes for CASIPGLAIYNEQFF.